This is a list of T cell receptor beta chains from one sample in a study of Graves' ophthalmopathy and Graves' hyperthyroidism. TCRdb re-derived calls from the multiplex PCR reads in MiXCR, one entry per CDR3 protein. The sample shows fewer than 600,000 distinct CDR3 sequences, approximately 15% of them seen only once. The material sequenced was blood. The receptors come from a woman younger than 45 with Graves' ophthalmopathy. Each CDR3 is given with its conserved first and last residue. Each record gives: V gene, D gene, J gene, clone size, CDR3 DNA, CDR3 protein. The D gene is left open where the match is weak. Not all rows give a size; the values are once, few, many and, for expanded clones, a class.

TRBV28	-	TRBJ1-5	many	TGTGCCAGCAGTTCTCCGGGAGGCAATCAGCCCCAGCATTTT	CASSSPGGNQPQHF
TRBV6-2/TRBV6-3	TRBD1	TRBJ1-1	many	TGTGCCAGCAGTTACGTTGCAGGTCAGGGGGTGAACACTGAAGCTTTCTTT	CASSYVAGQGVNTEAFF
TRBV25-1	-	TRBJ2-7	many	TGTGCCAGCAGTGATCAGGGTGGGGGGAGCTCCTACGAGCAGTACTTC	CASSDQGGGSSYEQYF
TRBV28	-	TRBJ1-1	many	TGTGCCAGCAGTCTTATAGCCGCAGAAGACACTGAAGCTTTCTTT	CASSLIAAEDTEAFF
TRBV24-1	-	TRBJ1-1	many	TGTGCCACCAGTAGCGGGAACACTGAAGCTTTCTTT	CATSSGNTEAFF
TRBV6-2/TRBV6-3	TRBD1	TRBJ1-2	many	TGTGCCAGCAGTTACGCCCGGACAGGCTATGGCTACACCTTC	CASSYARTGYGYTF
TRBV6-5	-	TRBJ1-1	many	TGTGCCAGCAGTTGGGAGGGGACTAACACTGAAGCTTTCTTT	CASSWEGTNTEAFF
TRBV28	TRBD1	TRBJ2-2	many	TGTGCCAGCAGTCCCCGGACAGGGAGAGGCACCGGGGAGCTGTTTTTT	CASSPRTGRGTGELFF
TRBV4-1	TRBD1	TRBJ2-5	few	TGCGCCAGCAGCCGAGGGGGCTCGGAAGAGACCCAGTACTTC	CASSRGGSEETQYF
TRBV12-3/TRBV12-4	-	TRBJ1-5	-	TGTGCCAGCAGTCCCAGGATGAATCAGCCCCAGCATTTT	CASSPRMNQPQHF
TRBV5-1	TRBD2	TRBJ2-5	-	TGCGCCAGCAGCTTTGAGACTAGCGGAAAAGAGACCCAGTACTTC	CASSFETSGKETQYF
TRBV11-2	TRBD1	TRBJ1-1	-	TGTGCCAGCGCTGGCGGGTCTGTCCCAGGGGGTGAAGCTTTCTTT	CASAGGSVPGGEAFF
TRBV15	-	TRBJ2-2	many	TGTGCCACCAGCCCAGGGGGAGGCACCGGGGAGCTGTTTTTT	CATSPGGGTGELFF
TRBV27	-	TRBJ1-1	many	TGTGCCAGCAGTTTAGGTTATCTGAACACTGAAGCTTTCTTT	CASSLGYLNTEAFF
TRBV5-5	-	TRBJ1-2	many	TGTGCCAGCAGCTTGGCCGCGGCGCTGAGGGGCTACACCTTC	CASSLAAALRGYTF
TRBV6-1	-	TRBJ2-4	few	TGTGCCAGCAGTGAAACGTCTCTGGGGAACGCGGCTGGGAAAAACATTCAGTACTTC	CASSETSLGNAAGKNIQYF
TRBV7-2	-	TRBJ2-7	many	TGTGCCAGCAGCTCTCTCCCGGGCTACGAGCAGTACTTC	CASSSLPGYEQYF
TRBV25-1	-	TRBJ2-5	few	TGTGCCAGCAGTACCCCAACGACCCAGTACTTC	CASSTPTTQYF